The rows below give T cell receptor beta chains drawn from one sample of a study of PD-1 blockade in classical Hodgkin lymphoma. The assay was immunoSEQ multiplex PCR, and TCRdb's table has in-frame clones only and misses some. The repertoire holds 25,000 to 35,000 clones, with about 82% as singletons. This specimen was CD4+ T cells from blood, taken before the fourth cycle of nivolumab. The source of these receptors is a human donor with classical Hodgkin lymphoma. CDR3s include the opening cysteine and the closing phenylalanine or tryptophan. D genes are given only for firm matches. Clone size is shown for a subset of rows, as once, few, many or a class of expanded clone.

NA	TRBV5-1	TRBD1	TRBJ2-2	CASDRAGGGELFF	TGCGCCAGCGACAGGGCCGGAGGCGGGGAGCTGTTTTTT
NA	TRBV13	NA	TRBJ1-1	CASSLTGPNTEAFF	TGTGCCAGCAGCTTAACCGGGCCGAACACTGAAGCTTTCTTT
NA	TRBV5-1	NA	TRBJ1-5	CASSLGSNQPQHF	TGCGCCAGCAGCTTGGGTAGCAATCAGCCCCAGCATTTT
NA	TRBV5-1	TRBD1	TRBJ2-4	CASSHKPGQGLNIQYF	TGCGCCAGCAGCCACAAGCCGGGACAGGGTCTAAACATTCAGTACTTC
NA	TRBV5-1	NA	TRBJ2-6	CASSLAFGANVLTF	TGCGCCAGCAGCTTGGCGTTTGGGGCCAACGTCCTGACTTTC
NA	TRBV7-9	NA	TRBJ1-2	CASSRSDRGYTF	TGTGCCAGCAGCCGAAGCGACAGGGGCTACACCTTC
NA	TRBV7-9	NA	TRBJ1-4	CASRPTATNEKLFF	TGTGCCAGCAGGCCCACAGCAACTAATGAAAAACTGTTTTTT
NA	TRBV2	TRBD1	TRBJ1-1	CASSEGQGARGAFF	TGTGCCAGCAGTGAAGGACAGGGGGCCCGGGGAGCTTTCTTT
NA	TRBV13	TRBD1	TRBJ2-3	CASSLKGASTDTQYF	TGTGCCAGCAGCTTAAAGGGGGCGAGCACAGATACGCAGTATTTT
NA	TRBV5-4	NA	TRBJ2-3	CASSLLMPDTQYF	TGTGCCAGCAGCTTGTTAATGCCAGATACGCAGTATTTT
NA	TRBV5-1	TRBD2	TRBJ2-3	CASSLALAGRTDTQYF	TGCGCCAGCAGCTTGGCTCTAGCGGGACGCACAGATACGCAGTATTTT
NA	TRBV5-5	NA	TRBJ1-2	CASSWGSLTGRNYGYTF	TGTGCCAGCAGCTGGGGCTCGTTGACAGGACGCAACTATGGCTACACCTTC
once	TRBV2	NA	TRBJ1-4	CASSYGTVINEKLFF	TGTGCCAGCAGTTACGGGACTGTGATAAATGAAAAACTGTTTTTT
few	TRBV6-5	NA	TRBJ1-2	CASSYVRDFGYTF	TGTGCCAGCAGTTACGTCAGGGATTTTGGCTACACCTTC
NA	TRBV9	NA	TRBJ1-1	CASSPRLPGNTEAFF	TGTGCCAGCAGCCCCCGCTTGCCGGGGAACACTGAAGCTTTCTTT
once	TRBV28	TRBD1	TRBJ1-5	CASRPGTEQPQHF	TGTGCCAGCAGACCCGGGACAGAGCAGCCCCAGCATTTT
NA	TRBV5-4	NA	TRBJ2-7	CAIHATGYSEQYF	TGTGCCATCCACGCCACAGGGTACAGCGAGCAGTACTTC
few	TRBV6-6	NA	TRBJ1-6	CASAGGSSYNSPLHF	TGTGCCAGCGCGGGGGGGAGCTCCTATAATTCACCCCTCCACTTT
NA	TRBV9	NA	TRBJ1-3	CASSVTVEGAGNTIYF	TGTGCCAGCAGCGTAACAGTCGAAGGGGCTGGAAACACCATATATTTT
NA	TRBV6-5	NA	TRBJ1-5	CASSYQHDSNQPQHF	TGTGCCAGCAGTTACCAGCATGATAGCAATCAGCCCCAGCATTTT
NA	TRBV18	TRBD1	TRBJ2-5	CASSPRLQGSETQYF	TGTGCCAGCTCACCCCGGCTACAGGGGTCCGAGACCCAGTACTTC
NA	TRBV6-5	NA	TRBJ1-1	CASSYITGHEAFF	TGTGCCAGCAGTTACATTACAGGGCATGAAGCTTTCTTT
NA	TRBV5-1	NA	TRBJ2-5	CASSLEETQYF	TGCGCCAGCAGCTTGGAAGAGACCCAGTACTTC
NA	TRBV28	NA	TRBJ2-2	CASRSNTGELFF	TGTGCCAGCCGGTCGAACACCGGGGAGCTGTTTTTT